The rows below give T cell receptor beta chains drawn from one sample of a study of cytomegalovirus exposure and HLA in healthy donors. The data were produced by immunoSEQ multiplex PCR, yet TCRdb's version contains in-frame clones alone and is incomplete. The sample holds around 80,000 clones. The sample comprised PBMCs. The receptor set was obtained from a man in his forties or fifties in good health and CMV-seronegative. The conserved cysteine and the conserved F or W are not part of the CDR3 here.

CDR3aa	j_gene	v_gene
AWSLDSNYGYT	TRBJ1-2	TRBV30
ASSTRRRDRDSPLH	TRBJ1-6	TRBV28
ASSSTDRVAF	TRBJ1-1	TRBV7-2
ASSLVLAGGYEQF	TRBJ2-1	TRBV5-1
ASSVAGTDTQY	TRBJ2-3	TRBV7-7
ASSPTGGYEQY	TRBJ2-7	TRBV7-7
ASSFYGPYETQY	TRBJ2-5	TRBV7-2
AISGQAGTSGETQY	TRBJ2-5	TRBV10-3
ASSLSSTGVMGEKLF	TRBJ1-4	TRBV7-2
ASSQSTSGWYEQY	TRBJ2-7	TRBV7-9
ASSQRRQGATIRLF	TRBJ1-4	TRBV28
ASSFSGGVGNQPQH	TRBJ1-5	TRBV27
SVEVGGNTEAF	TRBJ1-1	TRBV29-1
ASSLAGGRYQPQH	TRBJ1-5	TRBV7-2
ASSSILGASEQY	TRBJ2-7	TRBV11-2
ASSVGSGYNEQF	TRBJ2-1	TRBV9
ASSLAGGEGTDTQY	TRBJ2-3	TRBV7-9
AWSVLGRTAF	TRBJ1-1	TRBV30
ASSLVPMGTGNQPQH	TRBJ1-5	TRBV5-1
ASSPLAGVLNEQF	TRBJ2-1	TRBV6-5
ASSLVGQGSERY	TRBJ2-7	TRBV5-1
AISDQKTGMNTEAF	TRBJ1-1	TRBV10-3
ASSLDRRLSPDYGYT	TRBJ1-2	TRBV13
ASSRQTNEKLF	TRBJ1-4	TRBV19
ASSLQNTGELF	TRBJ2-2	TRBV5-4
AWSDIQDLGLSHEQY	TRBJ2-7	TRBV30
ASTPTLSAVAEAF	TRBJ1-1	TRBV19
ASSFGPLDYGYT	TRBJ1-2	TRBV9
ASSIDLETSGGSTDTQY	TRBJ2-3	TRBV19
AWSVMSIGYT	TRBJ1-2	TRBV30
ASSLEPQIGGAVTDTQY	TRBJ2-3	TRBV7-6
ASRTTGGEYEQY	TRBJ2-7	TRBV6-1
ASSQDPTSVSNEQF	TRBJ2-1	TRBV4-3
ASSLSGGSYGYT	TRBJ1-2	TRBV7-8
AISGLTAIGYT	TRBJ1-2	TRBV10-3
ASSTGLVPQF	TRBJ2-1	TRBV19
ASSLSGGRETQY	TRBJ2-5	TRBV7-2